What follows describes a single T cell receptor (beta chain). Antigen specificity is unknown. This record belongs to a study of CD8+ T cells in alopecia areata. Looking at the study overall: The drug, oral tofacitinib, was given to treated patients at 5 to 10 mg twice daily. Patients given treatment had severity scored by the percentage of scalp area affected. Broader study findings: While patients received tofacitinib, many expanded lesional clones remained present in scalp and blood. The study found tofacitinib significantly decreased scalp clonality and expanded CD8+ clones among the top 100.

Germline CDR1 SGHVS, CDR2 FQNEAQ. The CDR3 covers 14 residues. Between the trimmed V and J ends, which lost 1 base and 0 bases, there was a span of 7 bases. The treatment was: oral pan-JAK inhibitor, 5-10 mg twice daily. RNA, once extracted, was reverse transcribed into cDNA for use as the sequencing template. Profiled with immunoSEQ multiplex PCR; TCRdb holds only in-frame clones, not every one. The sample shows 40,000 to 45,000 clones, roughly 92% of them seen only once. This sample comprised CD8+ T cells sorted from blood, obtained at week 24, from a patient treated with tofacitinib. The chain combines TRBV7-8 with TRBJ2-7; the D is unclear. This sequence originates from a human donor with alopecia areata. The chain's CDR3 is CASSLGGGSYEQYF. The DNA of the CDR3 is TGTGCCAGCAGCTTAGGTGGTGGCTCCTACGAGCAGTACTTC.